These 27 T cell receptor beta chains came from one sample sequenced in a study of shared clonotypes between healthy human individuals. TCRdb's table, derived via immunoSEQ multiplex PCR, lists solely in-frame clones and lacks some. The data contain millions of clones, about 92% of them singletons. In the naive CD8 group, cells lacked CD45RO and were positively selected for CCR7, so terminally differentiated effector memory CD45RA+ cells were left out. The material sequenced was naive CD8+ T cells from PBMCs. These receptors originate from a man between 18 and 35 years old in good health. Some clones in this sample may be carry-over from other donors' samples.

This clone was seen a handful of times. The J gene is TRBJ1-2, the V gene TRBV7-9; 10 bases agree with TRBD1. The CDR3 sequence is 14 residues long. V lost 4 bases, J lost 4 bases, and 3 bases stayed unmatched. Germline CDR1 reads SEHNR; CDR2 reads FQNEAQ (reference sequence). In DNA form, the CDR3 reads TGTGCCAGCAGCTGGGACAGGGGATTCTATGGCTACACCTTC. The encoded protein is CASSWDRGFYGYTF.

CDR3 bases: TGTGCCAGCAGCCACGGGACTAGCGGGATACGTGGCGGCATTCAGTACTTC. Translating gives CASSHGTSGIRGGIQYF. The chain couples TRBV7-6 to TRBJ2-4; 13 bases are a match to TRBD2. The CDR3 runs 17 residues. V shed 5 bases and J 9 bases; nucleotides not matched to a gene: 13. The germline CDR1 and CDR2 sequences are SGHVS and FNYEAQ.

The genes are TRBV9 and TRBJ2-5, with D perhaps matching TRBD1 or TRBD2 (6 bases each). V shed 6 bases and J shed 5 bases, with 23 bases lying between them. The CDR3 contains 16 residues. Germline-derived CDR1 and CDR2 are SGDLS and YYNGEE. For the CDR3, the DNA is TGTGCCAGCACCACAGGAGGGGGACACCTTCAGGAGACCCAGTACTTC. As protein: CASTTGGGHLQETQYF.

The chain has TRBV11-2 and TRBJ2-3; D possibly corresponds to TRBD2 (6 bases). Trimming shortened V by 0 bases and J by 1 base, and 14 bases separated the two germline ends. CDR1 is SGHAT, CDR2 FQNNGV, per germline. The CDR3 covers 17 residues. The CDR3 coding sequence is TGTGCCAGCAGCTTAGATACTAGGGACTGGGGCACAGATACGCAGTATTTT. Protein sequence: CASSLDTRDWGTDTQYF.

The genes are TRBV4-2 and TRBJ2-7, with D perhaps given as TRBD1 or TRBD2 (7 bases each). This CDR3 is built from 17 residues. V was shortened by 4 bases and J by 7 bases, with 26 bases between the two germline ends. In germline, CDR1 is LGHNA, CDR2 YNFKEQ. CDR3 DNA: TGTGCCAGCAGCCCAGGGGGGGAGGGCCTAGATTTGGAAGAGCAGTACTTC. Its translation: CASSPGGEGLDLEEQYF.

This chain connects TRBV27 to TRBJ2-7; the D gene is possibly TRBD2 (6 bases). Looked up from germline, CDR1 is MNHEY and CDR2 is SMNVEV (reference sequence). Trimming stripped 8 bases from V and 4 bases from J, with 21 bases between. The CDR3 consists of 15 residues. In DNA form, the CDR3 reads TGTGCCAGCGGATGCGAGACTAGAGTTTCATACGAGCAGTACTTC. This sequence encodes CASGCETRVSYEQYF.

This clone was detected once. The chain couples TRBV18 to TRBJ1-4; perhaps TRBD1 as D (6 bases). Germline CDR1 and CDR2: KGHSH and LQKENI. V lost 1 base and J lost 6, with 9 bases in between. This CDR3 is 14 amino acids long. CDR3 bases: TGTGCCAGCTCACCACAGAGGACAGATGAAAAACTGTTTTTT. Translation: CASSPQRTDEKLFF.

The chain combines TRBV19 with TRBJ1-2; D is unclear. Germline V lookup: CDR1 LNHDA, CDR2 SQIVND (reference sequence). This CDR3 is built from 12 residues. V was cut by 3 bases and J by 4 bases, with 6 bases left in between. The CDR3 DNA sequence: TGTGCCAGTAGTATGGACGGCTATGGCTACACCTTC. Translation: CASSMDGYGYTF.

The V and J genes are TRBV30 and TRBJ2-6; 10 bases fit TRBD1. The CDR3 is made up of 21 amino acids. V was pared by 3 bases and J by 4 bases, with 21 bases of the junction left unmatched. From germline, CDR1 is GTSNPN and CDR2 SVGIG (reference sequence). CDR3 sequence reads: CAWSRKELGQGGTEGANVLTF. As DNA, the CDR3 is TGTGCCTGGAGCCGAAAAGAATTAGGACAGGGGGGAACGGAAGGGGCCAACGTCCTGACTTTC.

The CDR3 reads CATSSSRNAGTYEQYF. Here the CDR3 DNA reads TGTGCCACCAGCAGTAGTCGCAATGCAGGGACCTACGAGCAGTACTTC. This chain links TRBV15 with TRBJ2-7, with D possibly TRBD1 on 5 matching bases. Trimming took off 3 bases at V and 2 bases at J, with 17 bases between the two ends. Germline V gene lookup returns CDR1 LNHNV and CDR2 YYDKDF (reference sequence). CDR3 length equals 16 residues.

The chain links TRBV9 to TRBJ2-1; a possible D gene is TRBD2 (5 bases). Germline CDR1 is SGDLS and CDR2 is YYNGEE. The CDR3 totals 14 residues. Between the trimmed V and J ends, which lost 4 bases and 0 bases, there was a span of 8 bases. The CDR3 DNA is TGTGCCAGCAGCCTAGGGAGCTCCTACAATGAGCAGTTCTTC. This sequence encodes CASSLGSSYNEQFF.

CDR3 nucleotide sequence: TGTGCCAGCAGTTTATACCAGGGGAGCTCCTACAATGAGCAGTTCTTC. Encoded protein: CASSLYQGSSYNEQFF. The chain employs TRBV28 and TRBJ2-1; a weak D match, TRBD1 (6 bases). The CDR3 contains 16 residues. In germline, CDR1 is MDHEN, CDR2 SYDVKM. The germline V and J ends were trimmed by 1 base and 0 bases, with 10 bases remaining between them.

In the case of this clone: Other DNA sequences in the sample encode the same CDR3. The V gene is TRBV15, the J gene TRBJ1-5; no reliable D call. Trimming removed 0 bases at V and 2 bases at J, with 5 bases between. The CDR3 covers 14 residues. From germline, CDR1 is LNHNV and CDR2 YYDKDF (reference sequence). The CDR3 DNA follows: TGTGCCACCAGCAGAGATAGGGGCAATCAGCCCCAGCATTTT. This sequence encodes CATSRDRGNQPQHF.

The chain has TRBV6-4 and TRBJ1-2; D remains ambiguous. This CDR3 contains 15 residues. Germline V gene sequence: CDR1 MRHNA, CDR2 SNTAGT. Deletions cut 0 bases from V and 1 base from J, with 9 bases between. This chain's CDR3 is CASSDSKRSNYGYTF. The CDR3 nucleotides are TGTGCCAGCAGTGACTCGAAGCGGAGTAACTATGGCTACACCTTC.

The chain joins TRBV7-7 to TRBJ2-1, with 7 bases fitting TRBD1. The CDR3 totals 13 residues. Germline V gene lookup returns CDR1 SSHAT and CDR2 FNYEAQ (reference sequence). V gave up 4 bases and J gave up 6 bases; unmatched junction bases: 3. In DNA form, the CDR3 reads TGTGCCAGCAGCTCCGACAGGGCCAATGAGCAGTTCTTC. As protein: CASSSDRANEQFF.

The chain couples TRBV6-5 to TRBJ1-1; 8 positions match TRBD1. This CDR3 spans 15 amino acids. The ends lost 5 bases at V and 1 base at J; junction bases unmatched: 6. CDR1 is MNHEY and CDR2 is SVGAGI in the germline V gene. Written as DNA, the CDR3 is TGTGCCAGCAGTAACCATGGACAGGGGAACACTGAAGCTTTCTTT. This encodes CASSNHGQGNTEAFF.

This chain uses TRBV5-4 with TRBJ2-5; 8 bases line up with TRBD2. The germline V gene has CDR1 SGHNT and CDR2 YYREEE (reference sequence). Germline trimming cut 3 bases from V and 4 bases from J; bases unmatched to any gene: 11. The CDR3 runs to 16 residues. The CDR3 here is CASSSPGGPLGETQYF. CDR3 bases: TGTGCCAGCAGCTCCCCGGGAGGGCCCCTCGGAGAGACCCAGTACTTC.

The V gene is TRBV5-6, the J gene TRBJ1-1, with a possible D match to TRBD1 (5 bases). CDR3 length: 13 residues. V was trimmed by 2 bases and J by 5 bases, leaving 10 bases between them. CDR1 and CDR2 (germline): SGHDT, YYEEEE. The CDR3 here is CASSFGAGTEAFF. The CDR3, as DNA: TGTGCCAGCAGCTTCGGGGCTGGGACTGAAGCTTTCTTT.

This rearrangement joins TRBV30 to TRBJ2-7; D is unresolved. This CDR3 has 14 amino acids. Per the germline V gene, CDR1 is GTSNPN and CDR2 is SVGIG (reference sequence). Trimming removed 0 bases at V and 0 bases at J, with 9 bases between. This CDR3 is CAWSVPGLSYEQYF. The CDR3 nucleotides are TGTGCCTGGAGTGTGCCGGGCCTCTCCTACGAGCAGTACTTC.

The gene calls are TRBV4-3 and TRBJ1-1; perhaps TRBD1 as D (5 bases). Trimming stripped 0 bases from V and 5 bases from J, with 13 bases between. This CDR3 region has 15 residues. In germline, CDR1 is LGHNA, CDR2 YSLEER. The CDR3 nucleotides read TGCGCCAGCAGCCAAGAAGGGGAGGCCGGAACTGAAGCTTTCTTT. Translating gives CASSQEGEAGTEAFF.

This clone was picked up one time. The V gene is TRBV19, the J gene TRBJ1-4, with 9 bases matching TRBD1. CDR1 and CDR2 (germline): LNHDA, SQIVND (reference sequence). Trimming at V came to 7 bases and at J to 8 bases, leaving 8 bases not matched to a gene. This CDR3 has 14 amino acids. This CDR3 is CASMEGQGDEKLFF. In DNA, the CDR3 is TGTGCCAGTATGGAGGGACAGGGCGACGAAAAACTGTTTTTT.

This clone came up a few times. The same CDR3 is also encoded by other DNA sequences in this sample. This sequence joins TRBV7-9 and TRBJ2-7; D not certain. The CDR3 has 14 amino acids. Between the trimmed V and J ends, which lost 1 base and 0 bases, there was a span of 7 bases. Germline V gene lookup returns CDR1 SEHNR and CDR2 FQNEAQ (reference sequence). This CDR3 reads CASSLVGPSYEQYF. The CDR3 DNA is TGTGCCAGCAGCTTAGTTGGGCCCTCCTACGAGCAGTACTTC.

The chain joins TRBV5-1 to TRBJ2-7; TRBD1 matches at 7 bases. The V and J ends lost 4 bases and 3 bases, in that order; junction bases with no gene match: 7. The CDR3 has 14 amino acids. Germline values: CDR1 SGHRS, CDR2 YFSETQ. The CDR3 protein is CASSQIRDSYEQYF. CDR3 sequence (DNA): TGCGCCAGCAGCCAAATCCGGGACAGCTACGAGCAGTACTTC.

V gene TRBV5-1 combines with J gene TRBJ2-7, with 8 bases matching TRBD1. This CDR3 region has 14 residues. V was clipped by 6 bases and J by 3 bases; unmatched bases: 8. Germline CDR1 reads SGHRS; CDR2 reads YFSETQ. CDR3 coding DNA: TGCGCCAGCACTCCGGCAGGGGGCATCTACGAGCAGTACTTC. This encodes CASTPAGGIYEQYF.

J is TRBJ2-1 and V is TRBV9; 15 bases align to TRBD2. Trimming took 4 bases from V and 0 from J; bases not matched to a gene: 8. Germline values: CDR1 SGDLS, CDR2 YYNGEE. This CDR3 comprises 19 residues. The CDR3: CASSLTGLAGGSSYNEQFF. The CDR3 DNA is TGTGCCAGCAGCTTGACTGGACTAGCGGGAGGGTCCTCCTACAATGAGCAGTTCTTC.

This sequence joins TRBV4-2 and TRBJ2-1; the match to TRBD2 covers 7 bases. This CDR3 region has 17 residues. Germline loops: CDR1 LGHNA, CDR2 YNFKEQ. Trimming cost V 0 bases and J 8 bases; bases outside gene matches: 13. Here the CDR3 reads CASSQEIFGGYGDEQFF. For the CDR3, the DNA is TGTGCCAGCAGCCAAGAAATTTTCGGGGGGTATGGAGATGAGCAGTTCTTC.

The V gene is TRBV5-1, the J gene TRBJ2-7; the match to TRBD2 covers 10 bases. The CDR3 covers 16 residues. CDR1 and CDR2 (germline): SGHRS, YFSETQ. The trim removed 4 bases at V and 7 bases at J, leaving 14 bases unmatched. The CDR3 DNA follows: TGCGCCAGCAGCCCCATCCAGCGGGAGGGCCTGCGGGAGCAGTACTTC. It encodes CASSPIQREGLREQYF.